This is a list of T cell receptor beta chains from one sample in a study of a mutant IDH1 vaccine in newly diagnosed glioma. The antigens these receptors bind are not known. Sequenced by immunoSEQ multiplex PCR; TCRdb stores in-frame clones only, minus some. There are some 57,000 clones in the sample; approximately 81% occur only once, and around 4.1% lies in the top ten. Sequenced material: PBMCs, taken from a glioma patient whose treatment included an IDH1 peptide vaccine. The origin of the receptors is a woman under 30 with glioma. Both conserved end residues are part of each CDR3. D genes are given only for firm matches. Where a row states a size, it is once, few, many or the class of an expanded clone; other rows omit it.

>NA|TRBV19|NA|TRBJ1-2
CASNPRFTPYGYTF
TGTGCCAGTAACCCCAGGTTCACCCCATATGGCTACACCTTC
>NA|TRBV5-1|NA|TRBJ1-4
CASSSHRATNEKLFF
TGCGCCAGCAGCTCCCACCGGGCAACTAATGAAAAACTGTTTTTT
>NA|TRBV4-1|NA|TRBJ1-2
CASSQVWTPTHYGYTF
TGCGCCAGCAGCCAAGTCTGGACACCCACCCACTATGGCTACACCTTC
>NA|TRBV14|NA|TRBJ1-3
CASSQRRRQPDGNTIYF
TGTGCCAGCAGCCAAAGACGGCGCCAGCCGGATGGAAACACCATATATTTT
>NA|TRBV6-4|TRBD2|TRBJ2-3
CASSDGAGSTDTQYF
TGTGCCAGCAGTGACGGAGCGGGGAGCACAGATACGCAGTATTTT
>NA|TRBV11-3|NA|TRBJ1-4
CASSRLTGTANEKLFF
TGTGCCAGCAGCCGATTAACAGGGACCGCTAATGAAAAACTGTTTTTT
>NA|TRBV2|NA|TRBJ1-4
CASRGNEGANEKLFF
TGTGCCAGCAGGGGCAACGAGGGCGCGAATGAAAAACTGTTTTTT
>NA|TRBV9|NA|TRBJ2-7
CASSEGGFSYEQYF
TGTGCCAGCAGCGAAGGAGGTTTCTCCTACGAGCAGTACTTC
>NA|TRBV5-4|TRBD2|TRBJ2-3
CAISLAGGTDTQYF
TGTGCCATTTCGCTAGCGGGAGGGACAGATACGCAGTATTTT
>NA|TRBV7-8|NA|TRBJ1-1
CASSPGGRTEAFF
TGTGCCAGCTCCCCGGGCGGTCGCACTGAAGCTTTCTTT
>NA|TRBV11-3|NA|TRBJ1-1
CASSLGGWGTEAFF
TGTGCCAGCAGCTTAGGGGGCTGGGGCACTGAAGCTTTCTTT
>NA|TRBV9|TRBD1|TRBJ1-1
CASSPRQGGGTEAFF
TGTGCCAGCAGCCCACGACAGGGAGGCGGCACTGAAGCTTTCTTT
>NA|TRBV5-1|NA|TRBJ2-1
CASSLAAGLGNNEQFF
TGCGCCAGCAGCTTGGCCGCGGGCCTTGGGAACAATGAGCAGTTCTTC
>NA|TRBV5-6|NA|TRBJ2-7
CASAQGGYYEQYF
TGTGCCAGCGCCCAAGGGGGGTACTACGAGCAGTACTTC
>NA|TRBV10-2|NA|TRBJ2-5
CASGGTQETQYF
TGCGCCAGCGGAGGGACTCAAGAGACCCAGTACTTC
>NA|TRBV28|NA|TRBJ1-3
CASSLRNTIYF
TGTGCCAGCAGTCTCCGGAACACCATATATTTT
>NA|TRBV29-1|NA|TRBJ1-1
CSGSRGNTEAFF
TGCAGCGGCTCCAGGGGGAACACTGAAGCTTTCTTT
>NA|TRBV28|TRBD2|TRBJ2-3
CASLAGGSTDTQYF
TGTGCCAGCCTAGCGGGAGGAAGCACAGATACGCAGTATTTT
>NA|TRBV29-1|TRBD1|TRBJ1-1
CSGGTGEGTEAFF
TGCAGCGGAGGGACAGGGGAAGGCACTGAAGCTTTCTTT
>NA|TRBV7-6|TRBD1|TRBJ2-5
CASSSWAGGQGPQETQYF
TGTGCCAGCAGCTCATGGGCCGGGGGACAGGGTCCCCAAGAGACCCAGTACTTC
>NA|TRBV5-1|NA|TRBJ2-5
CASSRPGETQYF
TGCGCCAGCAGCCGACCGGGGGAGACCCAGTACTTC
>NA|TRBV9|NA|TRBJ1-3
CASSPGGFGNTIYF
TGTGCCAGCAGCCCTGGAGGTTTTGGAAACACCATATATTTT
>NA|TRBV4-1|NA|TRBJ2-1
CASSLLSAYNEQFF
TGCGCCAGCAGCCTCCTTAGCGCCTACAATGAGCAGTTCTTC
>NA|TRBV15|NA|TRBJ1-5
CATSRAPGTGQPQHF
TGTGCCACCAGCAGAGCACCGGGGACGGGCCAGCCCCAGCATTTT
>NA|TRBV9|NA|TRBJ1-5
CASSGGRVNQPQHF
TGTGCCAGCAGCGGAGGAAGGGTCAATCAGCCCCAGCATTTT
>NA|TRBV9|NA|TRBJ1-2
CASSVEGEVYGYTF
TGTGCCAGCAGCGTAGAGGGTGAGGTCTATGGCTACACCTTC
>NA|TRBV6-5|NA|TRBJ2-3
CASSSESEADTQYF
TGTGCCAGCAGTTCCGAATCTGAGGCAGATACGCAGTATTTT
>NA|TRBV4-1|NA|TRBJ2-7
CASSQLGDPSSYEQYF
TGCGCCAGCAGCCAGTTAGGGGACCCGAGCTCCTACGAGCAGTACTTC
>once|TRBV6-1|NA|TRBJ2-1
CASRLFGLPNEQFF
TGTGCCAGCAGATTGTTTGGGCTACCCAATGAGCAGTTCTTC
>NA|TRBV5-1|NA|TRBJ2-7
CASSRGFKGRETYEQYF
TGCGCCAGCAGCAGGGGATTCAAAGGCAGGGAGACATACGAGCAGTACTTC
>few|TRBV14|NA|TRBJ1-3
CASSRLGANTIYF
TGTGCCAGCAGCCGCCTGGGGGCGAACACCATATATTTT
>NA|TRBV6-1|NA|TRBJ2-2
CASSEAEGFNTGELFF
TGTGCCAGCAGTGAAGCAGAGGGTTTCAACACCGGGGAGCTGTTTTTT
>NA|TRBV9|NA|TRBJ2-6
CASSVGGLAFSGANVLTF
TGTGCCAGCAGCGTGGGCGGTCTAGCTTTCTCTGGGGCCAACGTCCTGACTTTC
>NA|TRBV6-1|NA|TRBJ1-2
CATPRVVGYTF
TGTGCCACACCGAGGGTGGTTGGCTACACCTTC
>NA|TRBV5-4|NA|TRBJ1-3
CASSHKGQARSGNTIYF
TGTGCCAGCAGCCATAAAGGGCAGGCACGGTCTGGAAACACCATATATTTT
>NA|TRBV2|NA|TRBJ1-1
CASSQGMNTEAFF
TGTGCCAGCAGCCAGGGGATGAACACTGAAGCTTTCTTT
>NA|TRBV11-2|NA|TRBJ2-7
CASSLDRGVVDF
TGTGCCAGCAGCTTAGATAGGGGTGTCGTTGACTTC
>NA|TRBV6-5|NA|TRBJ1-1
CASSHRENTEAFF
TGTGCCAGCAGCCACAGGGAAAACACTGAAGCTTTCTTT
>NA|TRBV19|NA|TRBJ2-5
CASSIVGTGPPGGTQYF
TGTGCCAGTAGTATAGTGGGTACAGGACCGCCCGGAGGGACCCAGTACTTC
>NA|TRBV6-6|NA|TRBJ2-7
CASSTSGYEQYF
TGTGCCAGCAGTACGTCAGGCTACGAGCAGTACTTC
>NA|TRBV19|TRBD2|TRBJ2-5
CASSAPGLAGDETQYF
TGTGCCAGTAGTGCACCGGGACTAGCGGGAGATGAGACCCAGTACTTC
>NA|TRBV2|NA|TRBJ1-5
CASSVGPPSQPQHF
TGTGCCAGCAGTGTAGGACCGCCGAGCCAGCCCCAGCATTTT
>NA|TRBV6-5|NA|TRBJ2-7
CASSYDALQDYEQYF
TGTGCCAGCAGTTACGACGCCCTCCAGGACTACGAGCAGTACTTC
>NA|TRBV2|NA|TRBJ1-5
CASSGTYYSNQPQHF
TGTGCCAGCAGTGGGACCTACTATAGCAATCAGCCCCAGCATTTT
>NA|TRBV11-3|NA|TRBJ2-3
CASSLDLGGKPTDTQYF
TGTGCCAGCAGCTTAGATCTAGGGGGGAAACCTACAGATACGCAGTATTTT
>few|TRBV5-4|TRBD1|TRBJ1-2
CASLGQGPYGYTF
TGTGCCAGCCTTGGACAGGGACCATATGGCTACACCTTC
>NA|TRBV10-3|TRBD1|TRBJ2-2
CAIPVKGRAQGAMLGMTGELFF
TGTGCCATCCCAGTGAAAGGAAGGGCTCAGGGGGCTATGTTGGGCATGACCGGGGAGCTGTTTTTT
>NA|TRBV9|NA|TRBJ2-2
CASSVGQTTGELFF
TGTGCCAGCAGCGTAGGACAGACCACCGGGGAGCTGTTTTTT
>NA|TRBV25-1|NA|TRBJ1-2
CASSADRFNYGYTF
TGTGCCAGCAGTGCTGACAGGTTTAACTATGGCTACACCTTC
>once|TRBV9|TRBD1|TRBJ2-7
CASSVGFRGPNSYEQYF
TGTGCCAGCAGCGTTGGGTTTAGGGGGCCAAATTCCTACGAGCAGTACTTC
>NA|TRBV7-2|NA|TRBJ2-4
CASSLQGSLAKNIQYF
TGTGCCAGCAGCCTTCAGGGGAGCCTAGCCAAAAACATTCAGTACTTC
>NA|TRBV4-2|NA|TRBJ2-7
CASSQGGFEQYF
TGTGCCAGCAGCCAGGGAGGTTTCGAGCAGTACTTC
>NA|TRBV7-3|TRBD2|TRBJ2-7
CASSQRGEGLLAQNYEQYF
TGTGCCAGCAGCCAACGGGGGGAGGGACTCCTAGCCCAAAACTACGAGCAGTACTTC
>NA|TRBV7-2|TRBD2|TRBJ2-1
CASSKTSGWTYNEQFF
TGTGCCAGCAGCAAGACTAGCGGGTGGACCTACAATGAGCAGTTCTTC
>few|TRBV6-5|NA|TRBJ1-2
CASSPSGGLGYTF
TGTGCCAGCAGTCCCTCCGGGGGGTTGGGCTACACCTTC
>NA|TRBV5-1|TRBD2|TRBJ2-7
CASSLRVAGGYEQYF
TGCGCCAGCAGCTTGAGGGTAGCGGGGGGGTACGAGCAGTACTTC